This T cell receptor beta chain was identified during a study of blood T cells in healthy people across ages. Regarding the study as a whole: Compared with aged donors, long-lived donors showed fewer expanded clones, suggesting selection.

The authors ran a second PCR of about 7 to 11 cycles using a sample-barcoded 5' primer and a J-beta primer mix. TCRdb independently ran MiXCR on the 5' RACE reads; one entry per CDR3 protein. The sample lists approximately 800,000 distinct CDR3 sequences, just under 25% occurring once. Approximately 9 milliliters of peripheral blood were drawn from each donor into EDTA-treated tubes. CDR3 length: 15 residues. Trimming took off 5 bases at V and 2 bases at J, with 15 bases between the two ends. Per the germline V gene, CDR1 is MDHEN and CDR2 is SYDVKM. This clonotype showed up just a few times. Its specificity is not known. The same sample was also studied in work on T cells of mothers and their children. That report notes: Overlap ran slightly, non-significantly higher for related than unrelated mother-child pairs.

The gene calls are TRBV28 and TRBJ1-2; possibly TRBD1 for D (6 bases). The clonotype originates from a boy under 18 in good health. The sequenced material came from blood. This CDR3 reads CASSANGGPNYGYTF. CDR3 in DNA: TGTGCCAGCAGTGCAAACGGGGGCCCCAACTATGGCTACACCTTC.